The clone carrying this T cell receptor beta chain was counted a few times. Germline lookup yields CDR1 MNHEY and CDR2 SVGAGI. The V gene lost 0 bases and the J gene lost 14 bases, with 20 bases spanning the gap. CDR3 length: 15 amino acids. TCRdb reanalysed the 5' RACE reads using MiXCR and keeps one entry per CDR3 protein. The sample lists some 440,000 distinct CDR3 sequences, 20% to 25% seen once, with 2.9% in the top ten. This sample was included in a study of identical twins. Another study also made use of these data, one on T cells expressing NK-cell markers.

Sequencing used CD4+ T cells sorted from blood. The chain joins TRBV6-5 to TRBJ2-1, with D maybe TRBD2 (6 bases). The receptor was derived from a woman aged 18 to 35 in good health. In DNA form, the CDR3 reads TGTGCCAGCAGTTACTCGAACGCCGGGACTGGTCGGAAGTTCTTC. Its translation: CASSYSNAGTGRKFF.